The T cell receptor beta chain described here comes from a study of cytomegalovirus exposure and HLA in healthy donors. Overall study context: The same platform used for the 500 to 850 first-cohort repertoires was also used for the approximately 120 validation repertoires, as a later analysis reported. General study findings and limits: Researchers reported that a few CMV-associated chains were confirmed in vitro as CMV antigen-specific. Rare TCR sequences predominated, though certain public TCRs were found in many donors.

Worth noting for this clone: Its antigen is unknown.

Trimming took 2 bases from V and 1 from J; bases not matched to a gene: 3. The CDR3 runs 15 residues. The germline CDR1 and CDR2 sequences are SGHRS and YFSETQ. Sequencing was performed with immunoSEQ multiplex PCR; in TCRdb, only in-frame clones are kept and a portion is missing. The sample contains some 140,000 clones, roughly nine tenths of which appear only once. Sequencing input: PBMCs. This chain joins TRBV5-1 and TRBJ2-3, with 8 nucleotides matching TRBD1. This clonotype was sampled from a man aged 18 to 30 in good health and CMV-seronegative. CDR3 sequence reads: CASSFGQGGTDTQYF. DNA for the CDR3: TGCGCCAGCAGCTTTGGACAGGGCGGCACAGATACGCAGTATTTT.